These 10 T cell receptor beta chains were all obtained from the same sample, sequenced in a study of monozygotic twins with inflammatory bowel disease. Using the 5' RACE reads, TCRdb records one entry per CDR3 protein without DNA. This repertoire includes some 200,000 distinct CDR3 sequences. Specimen: blood. The receptors stem from a human donor with ulcerative colitis or Crohn's disease, or a healthy co-twin of an affected twin (not recorded which).

The chain carries TRBV11-2 and TRBJ2-5. The length of the CDR3 is 12 residues. Germline CDR1 reads SGHAT; CDR2 reads FQNNGV. The CDR3 loop reads CASRGFQETQYF. The variable domain in full, with the rest retrieved from reference TRBV11-2 and TRBJ2-5, is EAGVAQSPRYKIIEKRQSVAFWCNPISGHATLYWYQQILGQGPKLLIQFQNNGVVDDSQLPKDRFSAERLKGVDSTLKIQPAKLEDSAVYLCASRGFQETQYFGPGTRLLVL.

The V and J genes are TRBV19 and TRBJ1-2; the D call of TRBD1 rests on TCRdb alone, since no DNA is present to check it. CDR3 length: 15 residues. Germline V gene data show CDR1 as LNHDA and CDR2 as SQIVND (reference sequence). The CDR3: CASTGVRGRLYGYTF.

The V and J genes are TRBV2 and TRBJ2-7; the D call from TCRdb, TRBD2, cannot be confirmed without DNA. The germline V gene encodes CDR1 SNHLY and CDR2 FYNNEI. There are 12 residues in the CDR3. CDR3 sequence: CASVQGGYEQYF.

The chain uses TRBV5-5 and TRBJ1-1; there is no DNA to check the TCRdb D call of TRBD1. Germline V lookup: CDR1 SGHKS, CDR2 YYEKEE (reference sequence). The CDR3 runs to 14 residues. CDR3 sequence: CASSMIWGDTEAFF. The full variable domain, in which reference TRBV5-5 and TRBJ1-1 provide the parts outside the CDR3, is DAGVTQSPTHLIKTRGQQVTLRCSPISGHKSVSWYQQVLGQGPQFIFQYYEKEERGRGNFPDRFSARQFPNYSSELNVNALLLGDSALYLCASSMIWGDTEAFFGQGTRLTVV.

This rearrangement joins TRBV2 to TRBJ1-5; without DNA, the TCRdb call of TRBD1 cannot be checked. Germline lookup yields CDR1 SNHLY and CDR2 FYNNEI. The CDR3 consists of 13 residues. Here the CDR3 reads CASNWGLNQPQHF.

This chain connects TRBV24-1 to TRBJ1-1. The CDR3 spans 14 residues. Germline CDR1 reads KGHDR; CDR2 reads SFDVKD. The CDR3 sequence is CATSGAGHDTEAFF.

The chain carries TRBV4-2 and TRBJ2-7; TCRdb's D call of TRBD2 is untestable without DNA. The length of the CDR3 is 15 residues. Germline CDR1 LGHNA, CDR2 YNFKEQ. The CDR3 sequence: CASSQDLETRYEQYF.

J is TRBJ2-1 and V is TRBV11-3; TCRdb designates TRBD1, a call that cannot be tested without DNA. The V gene's germline CDR1 is SGHNT and CDR2 YENEEA. The CDR3 runs 13 residues. This CDR3 is CASSLARGGEQFF.

The genes are TRBV20-1 and TRBJ2-7; TCRdb gives TRBD2 as the D gene, but with no DNA this cannot be confirmed. There are 13 residues in the CDR3. Germline values: CDR1 DFQATT, CDR2 SNEGSKA (reference sequence). The CDR3 sequence is CSASIAGVYEQYF.

The chain uses TRBV25-1 and TRBJ2-5; TCRdb's D gene call, TRBD1, goes unchecked for lack of DNA. Germline CDR1 reads MGHDK; CDR2 reads SYGVNS. The CDR3 is 15 amino acids. The CDR3 protein is CASSEWTGGKETQYF. Combining the CDR3 with reference TRBV25-1 and TRBJ2-5 gives the whole variable domain EADIYQTPRYLVIGTGKKITLECSQTMGHDKMYWYQQDPGMELHLIHYSYGVNSTEKGDLSSESTVSRIRTEHFPLTLESARPSHTSQYLCASSEWTGGKETQYFGPGTRLLVL.